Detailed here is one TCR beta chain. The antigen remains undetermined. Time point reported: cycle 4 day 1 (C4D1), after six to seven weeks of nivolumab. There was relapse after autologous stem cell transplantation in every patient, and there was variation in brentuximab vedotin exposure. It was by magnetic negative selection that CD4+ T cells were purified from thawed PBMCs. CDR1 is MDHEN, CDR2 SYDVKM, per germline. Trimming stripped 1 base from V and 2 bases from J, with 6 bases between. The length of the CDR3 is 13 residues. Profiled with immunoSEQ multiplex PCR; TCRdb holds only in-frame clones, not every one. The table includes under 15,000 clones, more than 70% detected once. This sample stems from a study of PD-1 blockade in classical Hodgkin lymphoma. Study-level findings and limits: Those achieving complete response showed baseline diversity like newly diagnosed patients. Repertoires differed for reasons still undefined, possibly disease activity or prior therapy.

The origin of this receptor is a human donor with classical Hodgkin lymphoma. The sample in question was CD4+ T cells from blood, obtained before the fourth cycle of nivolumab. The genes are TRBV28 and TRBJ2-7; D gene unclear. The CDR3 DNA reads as TGTGCCAGCAGTTTATTCGGACCCTACGAGCAGTACTTC. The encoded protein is CASSLFGPYEQYF. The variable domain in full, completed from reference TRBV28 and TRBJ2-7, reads DVKVTQSSRYLVKRTGEKVFLECVQDMDHENMFWYRQDPGLGLRLIYFSYDVKMKEKGDIPEGYSVSREKKERFSLILESASTNQTSMYLCASSLFGPYEQYFGPGTRLTVT.